This is a list of T cell receptor beta chains from one sample in a study of OX40 agonist ivuxolimab in advanced cancers. Measured with immunoSEQ multiplex PCR; TCRdb has only the in-frame clones, and not every one. The table records around 35,000 clones, about four fifths of them present only once. The source material was CD4+ or CD8+ T cells sorted from blood, sampled in a trial of the OX40 agonist ivuxolimab. The source is an adult with an advanced solid tumor such as melanoma, head and neck, liver or kidney cancer. The CDR3 runs from the conserved cysteine through the conserved F or W. The D gene is left open where the match is weak. Size is omitted from some rows. Given values are once, few, many or a class for expanded clones.

clone_size: few; j_call: TRBJ1-2; v_call: TRBV9; d_call: TRBD1; cdr3_nt: TGTGCCAGCAGCTCCGGGACAGCCGATGGCTACACCTTC; cdr3_aa: CASSSGTADGYTF
clone_size: .; j_call: TRBJ2-1; v_call: TRBV4-2; d_call: TRBD2; cdr3_nt: TGTGCCAGCAGCCAAGAGGCGGGAGGGCCCAATGAGCAGTTCTTC; cdr3_aa: CASSQEAGGPNEQFF
clone_size: .; j_call: TRBJ1-1; v_call: TRBV7-9; d_call: .; cdr3_nt: TGTGCCAGCAAGGAGGGTGTGAACACTGAAGCTTTCTTT; cdr3_aa: CASKEGVNTEAFF
clone_size: .; j_call: TRBJ2-2; v_call: TRBV27; d_call: TRBD1; cdr3_nt: TGTGCCAGTTTTTACTCAGGGACAGCTTTGAACACCGGGGAGCTGTTTTTT; cdr3_aa: CASFYSGTALNTGELFF
clone_size: .; j_call: TRBJ1-1; v_call: TRBV5-1; d_call: .; cdr3_nt: TGCGCCAGCAGCTTGGCCGGCGGGGCGGGGACTGAAGCTTTCTTT; cdr3_aa: CASSLAGGAGTEAFF
clone_size: .; j_call: TRBJ2-7; v_call: TRBV7-3; d_call: TRBD2; cdr3_nt: TGTGCCAGCAGCTTAACAGGCAGCGGGGGGATCTACGAGCAGTACTTC; cdr3_aa: CASSLTGSGGIYEQYF
clone_size: .; j_call: TRBJ1-5; v_call: TRBV2; d_call: .; cdr3_nt: TGTGCCAGCAATTATTTGGGGATGGACAATCAGCCCCAGCATTTT; cdr3_aa: CASNYLGMDNQPQHF
clone_size: once; j_call: TRBJ2-7; v_call: TRBV9; d_call: .; cdr3_nt: TGTGCCAGCAGCGTAGCTGGGTTGGGGGAATACGAGCAGTACTTC; cdr3_aa: CASSVAGLGEYEQYF
clone_size: .; j_call: TRBJ1-1; v_call: TRBV5-1; d_call: .; cdr3_nt: TGCGCCAGCAGCCCCGGACAGAGTGAAGCTTTCTTT; cdr3_aa: CASSPGQSEAFF
clone_size: .; j_call: TRBJ2-5; v_call: TRBV7-2; d_call: TRBD2; cdr3_nt: TGTGCCAGCAGCTATGATAGCGGGAGTTGGCGAGAGACCCAGTACTTC; cdr3_aa: CASSYDSGSWRETQYF
clone_size: few; j_call: TRBJ2-4; v_call: TRBV2; d_call: .; cdr3_nt: TGTGCCAGCAGTCTTCAGGAGTTTGGAAACATTCAGTACTTC; cdr3_aa: CASSLQEFGNIQYF
clone_size: .; j_call: TRBJ2-6; v_call: TRBV9; d_call: .; cdr3_nt: TGTGCCAGCAGCGTAGAACAGCCTAGCTCTGGGGCCAACGTCCTGACTTTC; cdr3_aa: CASSVEQPSSGANVLTF
clone_size: .; j_call: TRBJ2-7; v_call: TRBV5-5; d_call: .; cdr3_nt: TGTGCCAGAAGCTTGAGGCACCACTCCTACGAGCAGTACTTC; cdr3_aa: CARSLRHHSYEQYF
clone_size: .; j_call: TRBJ2-7; v_call: TRBV4-1; d_call: TRBD2; cdr3_nt: TGCGCCAGCAGCCTTGGACTAGCGGGGGCCGGAGGGGAGCAGTACTTC; cdr3_aa: CASSLGLAGAGGEQYF
clone_size: once; j_call: TRBJ1-1; v_call: TRBV19; d_call: .; cdr3_nt: TGTGCCAGTACCACAGTGGCGCGAACTGAAGCTTTCTTT; cdr3_aa: CASTTVARTEAFF
clone_size: .; j_call: TRBJ1-2; v_call: TRBV5-6; d_call: .; cdr3_nt: TGTGCCAGCAGCTTGATGTCGGGGGGCGCGAACTATGGCTACACCTTC; cdr3_aa: CASSLMSGGANYGYTF
clone_size: .; j_call: TRBJ2-3; v_call: TRBV19; d_call: .; cdr3_nt: TGTGCCAGTAGTTTTTTACAGGGTCCCACAGATACGCAGTATTTT; cdr3_aa: CASSFLQGPTDTQYF
clone_size: .; j_call: TRBJ2-5; v_call: TRBV2; d_call: TRBD2; cdr3_nt: TGTGCCAGCAGTGAAGCGAACCTAGGACTAGCGTACGAGACCCAGTACTTC; cdr3_aa: CASSEANLGLAYETQYF
clone_size: .; j_call: TRBJ2-7; v_call: TRBV15; d_call: TRBD2; cdr3_nt: TGTGCCACTGCCGGGGGGAGGAGCTCCTACGAGCAGTACTTC; cdr3_aa: CATAGGRSSYEQYF
clone_size: .; j_call: TRBJ2-7; v_call: TRBV9; d_call: TRBD2; cdr3_nt: TGTGCCAGCAGCGTAGGGTCTAGCGGGAGGGTCTACGAGCAGTACTTC; cdr3_aa: CASSVGSSGRVYEQYF
clone_size: .; j_call: TRBJ2-1; v_call: TRBV7-9; d_call: TRBD2; cdr3_nt: TGTGCCAGCAGCCAGTTACTAGCGGGGATGGGCAATGAGCAGTTCTTC; cdr3_aa: CASSQLLAGMGNEQFF
clone_size: .; j_call: TRBJ2-1; v_call: TRBV19; d_call: .; cdr3_nt: TGTGCCAGTAGTATGGCCGGGATGGGAGAGCAGTTCTTC; cdr3_aa: CASSMAGMGEQFF
clone_size: .; j_call: TRBJ2-3; v_call: TRBV27; d_call: TRBD2; cdr3_nt: TGTGCCAGCAGAAGGACTAGCGGGAGGGCAGATACGCAGTATTTT; cdr3_aa: CASRRTSGRADTQYF
clone_size: .; j_call: TRBJ2-7; v_call: TRBV5-6; d_call: TRBD2; cdr3_nt: TGTGCCAGCAGCTCGCCTAGCGGGGGGGCCCCCTACGAGCAGTACTTC; cdr3_aa: CASSSPSGGAPYEQYF
clone_size: .; j_call: TRBJ2-5; v_call: TRBV5-1; d_call: .; cdr3_nt: TGCGCCAGCAGCTTGGACCGACGTCGGAGCGAGACCCAGTACTTC; cdr3_aa: CASSLDRRRSETQYF